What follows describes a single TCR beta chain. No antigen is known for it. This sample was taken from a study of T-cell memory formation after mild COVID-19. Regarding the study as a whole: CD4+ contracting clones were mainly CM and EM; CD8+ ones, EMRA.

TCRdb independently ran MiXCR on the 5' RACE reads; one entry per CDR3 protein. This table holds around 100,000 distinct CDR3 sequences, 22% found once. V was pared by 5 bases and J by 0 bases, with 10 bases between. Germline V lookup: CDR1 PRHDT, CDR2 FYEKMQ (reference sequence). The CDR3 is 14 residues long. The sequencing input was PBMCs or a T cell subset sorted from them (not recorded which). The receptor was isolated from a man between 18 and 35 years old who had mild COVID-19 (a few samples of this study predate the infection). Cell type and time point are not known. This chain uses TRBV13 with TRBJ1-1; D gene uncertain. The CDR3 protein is CASSAEEMNTEAFF. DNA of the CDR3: TGTGCCAGCAGCGCCGAGGAGATGAACACTGAAGCTTTCTTT.